One TCR beta chain is described in this entry. This sample is drawn from a study of blood T cell repertoires in COVID-19. Study details: Researchers got acute and convalescent COVID-19 samples from the United States, Italy and Spain.

The CDR3 totals 14 residues. Trimming removed 5 bases from V and 0 bases from J, with 9 bases in between. In germline, CDR1 is LGHNT, CDR2 FRNRAP. In the original processing: Amplified reference gene primers provided the basis for estimating nucleated cell counts. Libraries were prepared by immunoSEQ multiplex PCR; TCRdb keeps only in-frame clonotypes and omits some of them. V, J and clone size reflect that table, while D and trimming were determined from the DNA. The sample consists of approximately 61,000 clones, 85% of them appearing once. The sequenced material came from peripheral blood. The rearrangement joins TRBV12-5 to TRBJ2-3, with D possibly TRBD2 on 6 matching bases. The source is a man aged 70-80 years with acute or convalescent COVID-19. CDR3 in amino acids: CASGPGVSTDTQYF. The CDR3 DNA reads as TGTGCTAGTGGTCCGGGGGTGAGCACAGATACGCAGTATTTT. The variable domain in full, completed from reference TRBV12-5 and TRBJ2-3, reads DARVTQTPRHKVTEMGQEVTMRCQPILGHNTVFWYRQTMMQGLELLAYFRNRAPLDDSGMPKDRFSAEMPDATLATLKIQPSEPRDSAVYFCASGPGVSTDTQYFGPGTRLTVL.